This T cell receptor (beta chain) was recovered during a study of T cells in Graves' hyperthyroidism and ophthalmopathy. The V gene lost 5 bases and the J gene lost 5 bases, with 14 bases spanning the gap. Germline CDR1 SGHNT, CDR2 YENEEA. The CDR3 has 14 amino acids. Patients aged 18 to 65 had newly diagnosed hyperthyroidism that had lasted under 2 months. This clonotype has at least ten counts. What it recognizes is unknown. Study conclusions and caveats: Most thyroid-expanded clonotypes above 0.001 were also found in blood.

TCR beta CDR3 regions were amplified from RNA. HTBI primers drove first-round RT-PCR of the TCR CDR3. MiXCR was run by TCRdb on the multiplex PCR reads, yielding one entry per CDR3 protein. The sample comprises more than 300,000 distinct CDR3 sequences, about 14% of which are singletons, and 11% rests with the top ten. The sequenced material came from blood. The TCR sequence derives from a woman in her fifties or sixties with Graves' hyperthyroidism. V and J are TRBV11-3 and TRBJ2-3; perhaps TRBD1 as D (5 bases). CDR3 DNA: TGTGCCAGCAGCGCGATACTCGGACAAGATACGCAGTATTTT. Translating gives CASSAILGQDTQYF.